The 18 T cell receptor beta chains given below trace back to one sample, sequenced in a study of regulatory T cells in long-lasting Graves disease. Time point here: newly diagnosed GD, antithyroid drugs for less than 3 months. Scientists built the TCR library using RNA that was extracted from PBMCs. The TCR beta library used iRepertoire HTBI primers with Arm-PCR amplification of CDR3. TCRdb itself ran the multiplex PCR reads through MiXCR, one entry per CDR3 protein. The sample consists of about 240,000 distinct CDR3 sequences, around 20% of them appearing once. The material was peripheral blood mononuclear cells (PBMCs), obtained at new diagnosis, from a patient treated with antithyroid drugs. Every receptor here comes from a female donor with Graves disease.

At least ten counts were recorded for this clonotype. The genes are TRBV12-3 or TRBV12-4 and TRBJ1-1; TRBD1 aligns across 10 bases. Losses at the gene ends were 3 bases for V and 4 bases for J; bases not matched to a gene: 11. The CDR3 is 17 amino acids. The CDR3 sequence: CASSLEGGTGALTEAFF. The CDR3 region has the DNA TGTGCCAGCAGTTTGGAAGGAGGGACAGGGGCCCTCACTGAAGCTTTCTTT.

V gene TRBV18 combines with J gene TRBJ2-7, with 8 bases lining up with TRBD1. The CDR3 runs 16 residues. The germline V gene encodes CDR1 KGHSH and CDR2 LQKENI. The ends lost 0 bases at V and 7 bases at J; junction bases unmatched: 11. The CDR3 here is CASSPPEGDRGGEQYF. The CDR3 DNA reads TGTGCCAGCTCACCACCGGAAGGAGACAGGGGCGGGGAGCAGTACTTC. The complete variable domain, with remaining parts taken from reference TRBV18 and TRBJ2-7, reads NAGVMQNPRHLVRRRGQEARLRCSPMKGHSHVYWYRQLPEEGLKFMVYLQKENIIDESGMPKERFSAEFPKEGPSILRIQQVVRGDSAAYFCASSPPEGDRGGEQYFGPGTRLTVT.

To note about this clonotype: A read error is likely here: a far larger clone is one base away. DNA of the CDR3: TGTGCCGGCAGCTTAGTTCCGGGGATGAACACTGAAGCTTTCTTT. This sequence encodes CAGSLVPGMNTEAFF. This sequence joins TRBV7-3 and TRBJ1-1; D not certain. The CDR3 covers 15 residues. Germline V gene lookup returns CDR1 SGHTA and CDR2 FQGTGA.

This rearrangement joins TRBV5-1 to TRBJ2-7; 7 nucleotides line up with TRBD1. The CDR3 length is 14 residues. Germline CDR1 is SGHRS and CDR2 is YFSETQ. V lost 8 bases and J lost 6; bases outside the gene matches: 14. CDR3 nucleotide sequence: TGCGCCAGTACCCGGGACAGAAAATTCGCCGAGCAGTACTTC. It codes for CASTRDRKFAEQYF.

This clonotype was recorded at least ten times. V usage is TRBV6-2 or TRBV6-3 and J usage is TRBJ2-1; weak D call: TRBD1 (6 bases). V lost 7 bases and J 7 bases, leaving 11 bases between the germline ends. Germline-derived CDR1 and CDR2 are MNHEY and SVGEGT. The CDR3 runs to 12 residues. The CDR3 nucleotides are TGTGCCAGCAAAACAGGGAAAAATGAGCAGTTCTTC. Translation gives CASKTGKNEQFF.

About this clonotype: The likely explanation is a read error, given a far larger clone one base away. This chain joins TRBV7-9 and TRBJ2-2; possibly TRBD1 or TRBD2 for D (5 bases each). Germline CDR1 is SEHNR and CDR2 is FQNEAQ (reference sequence). V shed 1 base and J shed 1 base, with 25 bases lying between them. The CDR3 runs 21 residues. CDR3 in DNA: TGTGCCAGCAGCTTAGGGGGAAACCCGACAACCAGGGAGAGGAACACCGGGGAGCTGTTTTTT. Its translation: CASSLGGNPTTRERNTGELFF.

This clonotype came up a few times. A far larger clone is off by one base, so a read error is likely. The J gene is TRBJ2-7, the V gene TRBV10-1; 10 bases map to TRBD1. The germline gives CDR1 WNHNN, CDR2 SYGVQD (reference sequence). The CDR3 is made up of 19 amino acids. The J segment lost 2 bases and the V segment lost 6 bases, leaving 19 bases of the junction unmatched. The CDR3 reads CASSQEGGPPGQGTYEQYF. The CDR3 region has the DNA TGCGCCAGCAGCCAAGAAGGGGGCCCCCCGGGACAGGGGACCTACGAGCAGTACTTC.

On this clonotype: Just one base apart from a much larger clone, this may be a read error. The chain uses TRBV6-1 and TRBJ2-7; D is possibly TRBD1 (5 bases). Per germline, CDR1 MNHNS and CDR2 SASEGT. V dropped 5 bases and J dropped 6 bases, with 14 bases sitting between them. This CDR3 has 13 residues. The CDR3 here is CASSRGQDLEQYF. The CDR3 nucleotides read TGTGCCAGCAGTAGAGGACAAGATCTCGAGCAGTACTTC.

This clonotype was recorded at least ten times. The V and J genes are TRBV7-9 and TRBJ1-6; D perhaps matches TRBD1 (6 bases). CDR1 is SEHNR, CDR2 FQNEAQ, per germline (reference sequence). The CDR3 consists of 15 residues. V lost 5 bases, J lost 10 bases, and 18 bases lay in between. The CDR3 is CASSMGDIQGSPLHF. CDR3 coding DNA: TGTGCCAGCAGCATGGGGGACATCCAAGGGTCACCCCTCCACTTT.

This clonotype was observed at least ten times. One end of the junction varies from germline; a read error may be responsible. The J gene is TRBJ1-4, the V gene TRBV5-1; D possibly corresponds to TRBD1 (5 bases). Per germline, CDR1 SGHRS and CDR2 YFSETQ. The CDR3 runs 13 residues. CDR3 loop: CASSLGGGEKLFF. The CDR3 DNA is TGTGCCAGCAGCCTCGGGGGAGGTGAAAAACTGTTTTTT.

This clonotype was counted ten times or more. This sequence joins TRBV6-5 and TRBJ1-5; D not certain. Trimming stripped 2 bases from V and 2 bases from J, with 7 bases between. Germline V CDR1 and CDR2: MNHEY, SVGAGI. This CDR3 contains 14 residues. Here the CDR3 reads CASSYGLGNQPQHF. CDR3 DNA: TGTGCCAGCAGTTACGGCTTGGGCAATCAGCCCCAGCATTTT.

This clonotype was found many times. The chain joins TRBV12-3 or TRBV12-4 to TRBJ2-3; D is perhaps TRBD2 (5 bases). V lost 3 bases and J 6 bases, leaving 10 bases between the germline ends. The CDR3 spans 13 residues. The chain's CDR3 is CASSFRDVDTQYF. The CDR3 DNA sequence: TGTGCCAGCAGTTTTCGGGATGTGGATACGCAGTATTTT.

As concerns this clonotype: A far larger clone is one nucleotide away, so this likely arose from a read error. The chain employs TRBV2 and TRBJ2-1, with a possible D match to TRBD1 (5 bases). Germline V gene data show CDR1 as SNHLY and CDR2 as FYNNEI. V was pared by 8 bases and J by 10 bases, with 21 bases between. CDR3 length: 14 amino acids. The CDR3 spells CASAEQRGSYEQFF. The CDR3 nucleotides read TGTGCCAGCGCTGAACAAAGGGGATCCTACGAGCAGTTCTTC. The full variable domain, with the rest looked up from reference TRBV2 and TRBJ2-1, is EPEVTQTPSHQVTQMGQEVILRCVPISNHLYFYWYRQILGQKVEFLVSFYNNEISEKSEIFDDQFSVERPDGSNFTLKIRSTKLEDSAMYFCASAEQRGSYEQFFGPGTRLTVL.

V and J are TRBV2 and TRBJ1-6; D uncertain. The germline V and J ends were trimmed by 6 bases and 8 bases, with 17 bases remaining between them. CDR1 SNHLY and CDR2 FYNNEI come from the germline V gene. The CDR3 extends over 15 amino acids. The CDR3 reads CASRARTGRDSPLHF. For the CDR3, the DNA is TGTGCCAGCAGGGCTAGGACTGGGAGGGATTCACCCCTCCACTTT.

This clonotype was found once. A much larger clone differs from this one at a single base, so this may be a read error. Since the CDR3 does not end with the conserved phenylalanine or tryptophan, this likely comes from a read error. The chain links TRBV10-1 to TRBJ2-7; D unclear. Trimming pared 0 bases from V and 5 bases from J, leaving 8 bases between. Germline V gives CDR1 WNHNN, CDR2 SYGVQD (reference sequence). The CDR3 runs 13 residues. CDR3 sequence reads: CASSESAADEQYL. CDR3 sequence (DNA): TGCGCCAGCAGTGAGTCGGCCGCCGACGAGCAGTACTTA.

This clonotype appeared many times. The chain recombines TRBV4-3 with TRBJ1-1; D is uncertain. This CDR3 spans 15 amino acids. The V end lost 1 base, the J end lost 4 bases, and 13 bases lay between the germline ends. From germline, CDR1 is LGHNA and CDR2 YSLEER. Here the CDR3 DNA reads TGCGCCAGCAGCCAAGGAGGCAGGTCGGCCACTGAAGCTTTCTTT. This gives the protein CASSQGGRSATEAFF.

This clonotype was seen a handful of times. The CDR3: CASREKLAGNEQFF. The CDR3 DNA is TGCGCCAGCAGGGAGAAACTCGCGGGGAATGAGCAGTTCTTC. The chain is built from TRBV10-2 and TRBJ2-1; perhaps TRBD2 as D (6 bases). Per germline, CDR1 WSHSY and CDR2 SAAADI. CDR3 length: 14 amino acids. The V and J ends lost 6 bases and 7 bases respectively, with 16 bases between them.

This clonotype was observed at least ten times. Its ends do not fully match the called genes, so a read error is possible. The rearrangement links TRBV7-9 to TRBJ2-1; 15 bases align to TRBD2. The CDR3 extends over 20 amino acids. The germline V gene encodes CDR1 SEHNR and CDR2 FQNEAQ (reference sequence). The CDR3: CAVEVAAWTSGGASHNEQFF. The CDR3 DNA is TGTGCCGTTGAGGTAGCGGCATGGACTAGCGGGGGGGCCTCCCACAATGAGCAGTTCTTC.